Given below is one T cell receptor (beta chain) in context. The data stem from a study of blood T cell repertoires in COVID-19. For the study at large: COVID-19 samples from acute and convalescent phases originated in the United States, Italy and Spain.

CDR3 length: 15 residues. Germline V gene lookup returns CDR1 SGHRS and CDR2 YFSETQ. Trimming removed 0 bases from V and 6 bases from J; junction bases left unmatched: 6. The study drew participants aged roughly 18 to 95 years from around 24 US areas. Here immunoSEQ multiplex PCR was the method, and the copy in TCRdb shows in-frame clones only, minus some. Of roughly 360,000 clones listed, approximately 88% are singletons. The clonotype originates from a young woman with acute COVID-19. The chain joins TRBV5-1 to TRBJ1-3; TRBD1 aligns across 7 bases. Sequencing was carried out using PBMCs or T cells enriched from blood (not recorded which). The CDR3 DNA reads as TGCGCCAGCAGCTTGGAAGGGGGCTCTTCAAACACCATATATTTT. Its protein product is CASSLEGGSSNTIYF.